Shown below are 32 T cell receptor beta chains from a single sample sequenced in a study of graft-versus-host responses after intestinal transplantation. Antigens of these TCRs are unknown. Produced via immunoSEQ multiplex PCR; TCRdb's table is partial and in-frame only. This sample has approximately 90,000 clones, with approximately 90% found just once. The sequencing used unstimulated CD4+ T cells sorted from spleen or lymph node cells, collected before transplant. The source of these receptors is a human donor who was the organ donor for an intestinal transplant.

A single count supports this clone. The rearrangement links TRBV6-5 to TRBJ1-1; the D is unclear. CDR1 is MNHEY, CDR2 SVGAGI, per germline. V was clipped by 8 bases and J by 1 base, with 14 bases between them. This CDR3 is built from 14 residues. The CDR3 spells CASSYARGNTEAFF. The CDR3 nucleotides are TGTGCCAGCTCCTACGCGCGGGGGAACACTGAAGCTTTCTTT.

This rearrangement joins TRBV7-3 to TRBJ2-1; D call uncertain. The germline CDR1 and CDR2 sequences are SGHTA and FQGTGA. The CDR3 has 16 residues. Trimming shortened V by 0 bases and J by 7 bases, and 16 bases separated the two germline ends. CDR3 protein: CASSLTAESHLNEQFF. The CDR3 bases are TGTGCCAGCAGCTTAACGGCGGAGTCTCACCTGAATGAGCAGTTCTTC. The entire variable domain, with the rest obtained from reference TRBV7-3 and TRBJ2-1, is as follows: GAGVSQTPSNKVTEKGKYVELRCDPISGHTALYWYRQSLGQGPEFLIYFQGTGAADDSGLPNDRFFAVRPEGSVSTLKIQRTERGDSAVYLCASSLTAESHLNEQFFGPGTRLTVL.

The chain uses TRBV6-5 and TRBJ2-3; TRBD2 is a possible D gene (6 bases). Trimming cost V 6 bases and J 6 bases, with 10 bases left between them. The CDR3 is 12 amino acids. Per the germline V gene, CDR1 is MNHEY and CDR2 is SVGAGI. This chain's CDR3 is CASSQRGDTQYF. The CDR3 bases are TGTGCCAGCAGCCAACGGGGGGATACGCAGTATTTT.

The J gene is TRBJ1-1, the V gene TRBV2; D is possibly TRBD1 (5 bases). There are 13 residues in the CDR3. V was pared by 2 bases and J by 5 bases, with 9 bases between. CDR1 SNHLY and CDR2 FYNNEI come from the germline V gene. CDR3 coding DNA: TGTGCCAGCAGTGAACAGGGTTGGACTGAAGCTTTCTTT. It encodes CASSEQGWTEAFF.

This chain joins TRBV15 and TRBJ2-7; 9 bases match TRBD2. The germline CDR1 and CDR2 sequences are LNHNV and YYDKDF (reference sequence). The CDR3 is 14 residues long. V gave up 5 bases and J gave up 7 bases; unmatched junction bases: 9. The CDR3 spells CATSGSRRGGEQYF. The CDR3 DNA reads as TGTGCCACCAGCGGGTCGAGGCGGGGGGGAGAGCAGTACTTC.

The V call is TRBV2, the J call TRBJ2-3, with D possibly being TRBD2 (6 bases). The CDR3 consists of 14 residues. Germline assignment: CDR1 SNHLY and CDR2 FYNNEI. Deletions cut 6 bases from V and 3 bases from J, with 13 bases between. CDR3 DNA sequence: TGTGCCAGCAGGGCGGGGCCGGGGACAGATACGCAGTATTTT. This translates into CASRAGPGTDTQYF. Based on the CDR3 plus reference TRBV2 and TRBJ2-3, the full variable domain is EPEVTQTPSHQVTQMGQEVILRCVPISNHLYFYWYRQILGQKVEFLVSFYNNEISEKSEIFDDQFSVERPDGSNFTLKIRSTKLEDSAMYFCASRAGPGTDTQYFGPGTRLTVL.

This clone was seen once. The chain employs TRBV11-3 and TRBJ1-4; unclear D gene. CDR3 length equals 14 residues. CDR1 SGHNT and CDR2 YENEEA come from the germline V gene. V lost 4 bases to trimming and J lost 0 bases, with 6 bases between them. CDR3 nucleotide sequence: TGTGCCAGCAGCTATGACTCAACTAATGAAAAACTGTTTTTT. Amino acid sequence: CASSYDSTNEKLFF.

The chain joins TRBV28 to TRBJ1-2; 10 bases map to TRBD1. J was trimmed by 4 bases and V by 4 bases; bases with no gene match: 6. The V gene's germline CDR1 is MDHEN and CDR2 SYDVKM. There are 15 residues in the CDR3. CDR3 sequence reads: CASSSGQGEVYGYTF. The CDR3 DNA reads as TGTGCCAGCAGTTCCGGACAGGGGGAGGTCTATGGCTACACCTTC.

This clone was counted between two and nine times. The V and J genes are TRBV7-9 and TRBJ2-5, with 8 bases identical to TRBD2. Germline-derived CDR1 and CDR2 are SEHNR and FQNEAQ (reference sequence). The CDR3 runs 15 residues. Unmatched junction bases numbered 9, after V lost 5 bases and J lost 4 bases. CDR3 nucleotides: TGTGCCAGCAGCCCGGTGCGGCTAGCGGGAGAGACCCAGTACTTC. It encodes CASSPVRLAGETQYF.

The chain uses TRBV28 and TRBJ1-3; no definite D call. The CDR3 spans 14 residues. V lost 7 bases and J 0 bases, leaving 10 bases between the germline ends. Germline assignment: CDR1 MDHEN and CDR2 SYDVKM. For the CDR3, the DNA is TGTGCCAGCACCACTCTCCACTCTGGAAACACCATATATTTT. Translating it yields CASTTLHSGNTIYF.

The chain combines TRBV27 with TRBJ2-3; 9 nucleotides agree with TRBD2. This CDR3 is built from 15 residues. The trim removed 3 bases at V and 13 bases at J, leaving 14 bases unmatched. Germline CDR1 is MNHEY and CDR2 is SMNVEV (reference sequence). The CDR3 loop reads CASSLGESGGLAKYF. CDR3 nucleotides: TGTGCCAGCAGTTTGGGCGAGAGCGGGGGACTAGCCAAGTATTTT.

The gene calls are TRBV28 and TRBJ2-7; D remains ambiguous. V was clipped by 4 bases and J by 6 bases, with 7 bases between them. Germline lookup yields CDR1 MDHEN and CDR2 SYDVKM. The CDR3 loop spans 11 amino acids. CDR3 loop: CASSWATEQYF. In DNA form, the CDR3 reads TGTGCCAGCAGTTGGGCGACCGAGCAGTACTTC.

This chain connects TRBV4-3 to TRBJ2-3, with D possibly TRBD1 on 5 matching bases. The CDR3 is made up of 16 amino acids. Trimming removed 0 bases from V and 3 bases from J, with 13 bases in between. From germline, CDR1 is LGHNA and CDR2 YSLEER. The CDR3 DNA sequence: TGCGCCAGCAGCCAAGATAGGGGCAGGGTAACAGATACGCAGTATTTT. It translates to CASSQDRGRVTDTQYF.

V and J are TRBV2 and TRBJ2-1; D is uncertain. The CDR3 has 12 residues. Germline CDR1 is SNHLY and CDR2 is FYNNEI. V lost 6 bases, J lost 8 bases, and 11 bases lay in between. CDR3 DNA: TGTGCCAGCAGCGACGACTGGGATGAGCAGTTCTTC. Translated: CASSDDWDEQFF.

In this sample, this clone turned up a few times. V gene TRBV11-2 combines with J gene TRBJ1-6; the match to TRBD1 covers 7 bases. Germline assignment: CDR1 SGHAT and CDR2 FQNNGV. This CDR3 is built from 16 residues. The CDR3 DNA is TGTGCTTCACAGCTTTGGGGAGGGGGCGGGAGGTCACCCCTCCACTTT. Protein product: CASQLWGGGGRSPLHF.

J is TRBJ2-2 and V is TRBV5-1; D remains ambiguous. Per germline, CDR1 SGHRS and CDR2 YFSETQ. CDR3 length equals 13 residues. V lost 0 bases, J lost 6 bases, and 6 bases lay in between. The chain's CDR3 is CASSLASPGELFF. Written as DNA, the CDR3 is TGCGCCAGCAGCTTGGCCAGTCCCGGGGAGCTGTTTTTT.

This chain links TRBV7-3 with TRBJ2-2, with 7 bases identical to TRBD2. The CDR3 is 14 amino acids. With 5 bases clipped from V and 3 bases from J, the junction kept 3 bases outside the gene matches. Germline lookup yields CDR1 SGHTA and CDR2 FQGTGA. The DNA for the CDR3 is TGTGCCAGCAGCCGGACTAGTGACACCGGGGAGCTGTTTTTT. Protein: CASSRTSDTGELFF. Filled out from reference TRBV7-3 and TRBJ2-2, the complete variable domain reads GAGVSQTPSNKVTEKGKYVELRCDPISGHTALYWYRQSLGQGPEFLIYFQGTGAADDSGLPNDRFFAVRPEGSVSTLKIQRTERGDSAVYLCASSRTSDTGELFFGEGSRLTVL.

The chain's CDR3 is CASRQQGGEKLFF. For the CDR3, the DNA is TGCGCCAGCAGACAGCAGGGAGGCGAAAAACTGTTTTTT. V gene TRBV4-1 combines with J gene TRBJ1-4, with D possibly being TRBD1 (5 bases). The V gene lost 6 bases and the J gene lost 8 bases, with 13 bases spanning the gap. The CDR3 runs to 13 residues. Germline-derived CDR1 and CDR2 are MGHRA and YSYEKL.

This chain connects TRBV14 to TRBJ2-3; D possibly corresponds to TRBD1 (6 bases). Per the germline V gene, CDR1 is SGHDN and CDR2 is FVKESK. Trimming pared 4 bases from V and 4 bases from J, leaving 15 bases between. CDR3 length: 15 residues. The CDR3 is CASSRTRGISDTQYF. Written as DNA, the CDR3 is TGTGCCAGCAGCCGAACGAGGGGGATATCAGATACGCAGTATTTT.

The genes are TRBV18 and TRBJ2-7; 9 bases line up with TRBD2. Germline trimming cut 2 bases from V and 4 bases from J; bases unmatched to any gene: 0. CDR1 and CDR2 (germline): KGHSH, LQKENI. The CDR3 loop spans 13 amino acids. Here the CDR3 reads CASSPAGGYEQYF. The CDR3 DNA reads TGTGCCAGCTCACCAGCGGGAGGGTACGAGCAGTACTTC.

This clone was recorded a few times. The rearrangement links TRBV28 to TRBJ2-1; 11 positions match TRBD2. V lost 7 bases, J lost 5 bases, and 10 bases stayed unmatched. Germline V CDR1 and CDR2: MDHEN, SYDVKM. CDR3 size: 16 residues. This CDR3 reads CASTITGTSGHNEQFF. The DNA for the CDR3 is TGTGCCAGCACCATAACCGGGACTAGCGGACACAATGAGCAGTTCTTC.

The gene calls are TRBV4-1 and TRBJ2-5, with D perhaps matching TRBD2 (5 bases). Germline CDR1 MGHRA, CDR2 YSYEKL. This CDR3 contains 17 residues. Trimming removed 4 bases at V and 0 bases at J, with 18 bases between. CDR3 sequence reads: CASSRPDWREYQETQYF. In DNA, the CDR3 is TGCGCCAGCAGCCGTCCGGACTGGCGCGAATACCAAGAGACCCAGTACTTC.

The CDR3 region is CASSFQDGYTF. In nucleotides, the CDR3 is TGTGCCAGCAGCTTCCAGGATGGCTACACCTTC. The chain joins TRBV7-9 to TRBJ1-2; D is ambiguous. This CDR3 region has 11 residues. V was trimmed by 3 bases and J by 6 bases, leaving 5 bases between them. CDR1 is SEHNR, CDR2 FQNEAQ, per germline (reference sequence).

A single count supports this clone. The chain uses TRBV7-9 and TRBJ2-7; 9 bases line up with TRBD1. Germline V gene data show CDR1 as SEHNR and CDR2 as FQNEAQ (reference sequence). The CDR3 has 15 amino acids. Unmatched junction bases numbered 7, after V lost 5 bases and J lost 2 bases. CDR3 residues: CASSPRQGVTYEQYF. CDR3 in DNA: TGTGCCAGCAGCCCGCGACAGGGGGTCACCTACGAGCAGTACTTC.

The chain has TRBV21-1 and TRBJ2-1; TRBD2 is taken as the D call from the table, unchecked against the DNA. TRBV21-1 is listed as a pseudogene. The length of the CDR3 is 14 residues. The CDR3 loop is CASGKRGSYNEQFF. Written as DNA, the CDR3 is TGTGCCAGCGGAAAGCGGGGATCCTACAATGAGCAGTTCTTC.

The rearrangement links TRBV4-2 to TRBJ2-2; 14 bases map to TRBD2. Germline trimming cut 3 bases from V and 1 base from J; bases unmatched to any gene: 7. CDR1 and CDR2 (germline): LGHNA, YNFKEQ. The CDR3 covers 19 residues. The CDR3 loop reads CASSQARLAGGRNTGELFF. In DNA, the CDR3 is TGTGCCAGCAGCCAGGCCCGACTAGCGGGGGGGCGGAACACCGGGGAGCTGTTTTTT.

This chain uses TRBV9 with TRBJ2-3, with D unclear. The CDR3 totals 13 residues. CDR1 is SGDLS and CDR2 is YYNGEE in the germline V gene. V lost 0 bases, J lost 4 bases, and 6 bases lay in between. CDR3 residues: CASSVGAPDTQYF. As DNA, the CDR3 is TGTGCCAGCAGCGTAGGGGCTCCAGATACGCAGTATTTT.

This rearrangement joins TRBV7-6 to TRBJ1-6; tentatively, D is TRBD1 (5 bases). The CDR3 runs 14 residues. Germline V gene data show CDR1 as SGHVS and CDR2 as FNYEAQ. Trimming pared 2 bases from V and 4 bases from J, leaving 6 bases between. Here the CDR3 DNA reads TGTGCCAGCAGCTTAACAGGATATAATTCACCCCTCCACTTT. This encodes CASSLTGYNSPLHF.

The J gene is TRBJ1-1, the V gene TRBV6-6; D remains unclear. CDR3 size: 11 residues. The germline gives CDR1 MNHNY, CDR2 SVGAGI (reference sequence). The V end lost 8 bases, the J end lost 0 bases, and 4 bases lay between the germline ends. The CDR3 nucleotides are TGTGCCAGCTTAGTGAACACTGAAGCTTTCTTT. It encodes CASLVNTEAFF.

The V call is TRBV12-5, the J call TRBJ2-3; a weak D match, TRBD2 (6 bases). The V gene's germline CDR1 is LGHNT and CDR2 FRNRAP. The CDR3 totals 16 residues. The V gene lost 1 base and the J gene lost 0 bases, with 11 bases spanning the gap. DNA for the CDR3: TGTGCTAGTGGTTTGGGTACTAGCAGTAGCACAGATACGCAGTATTTT. Residues: CASGLGTSSSTDTQYF.

The CDR3 loop reads CASSRGSGNQPQHF. CDR3 in DNA: TGTGCCAGCAGTCGGGGTTCGGGCAATCAGCCCCAGCATTTT. The V gene is TRBV28, the J gene TRBJ1-5; D unclear. The CDR3 has 14 residues. The V and J ends lost 5 bases and 2 bases respectively, with 10 bases between them. Germline lookup yields CDR1 MDHEN and CDR2 SYDVKM.

The chain employs TRBV11-2 and TRBJ1-4; perhaps TRBD1 as D (6 bases). The CDR3 has 15 residues. The V gene lost 6 bases and the J gene lost 8 bases, with 19 bases spanning the gap. Germline V CDR1 and CDR2: SGHAT, FQNNGV. Here the CDR3 DNA reads TGTGCCAGCAGGCGCTACAGGGCGGAAGGCGAAAAACTGTTTTTT. It codes for CASRRYRAEGEKLFF.